This TCR beta chain was profiled in a study of T cell responses to AZD1222 COVID-19 vaccine (dated by TCRdb to 2020 to 2022). Regarding the study in general: A total of 233 trial participants underwent TCR sequencing, of whom 207 had received two doses of AZD1222 and some 26 had received two doses of the MenACWY control vaccine. Enrollment into the trials was organized by age into subgroups of 18-55, 56-69 and 70-plus years, and those subgroups contained roughly 160, 29 and 62 TCR-sequenced participants, respectively.

For this clone: What antigen it recognizes has not been identified. Per-nucleotide qualities are absent, and no much larger clonotype sits a single base away.

The time point label of this sample denotes: about 28 days (+/-7) after the second vaccine dose. AZD1222 recipients whose second dose came at about 4 weeks and those whose second dose came at about 12 weeks were combined into one group, since spike-specific TCR depth and breadth did not differ between the two schedules. Samples from vaccinated people were obtained from the UK trials COV001 and COV002, which included a single-blind randomized controlled phase 2/3 trial of AZD1222 (ChAdOx1 nCoV-19) in healthy adults. Trial participant PBMC samples were collected at day 0 and day 28 after the second dose for TCRbeta chain sequencing. Results the study describes overall, beyond this receptor: Epitopes outside the regions mutated in the B.1.351 and B.1.1.7 variants were reportedly recognized by nearly half of the unique spike-specific TCRs. Conclusions about previously exposed vaccinees are limited because only five to seven AZD1222 recipients were SARS-CoV-2 seropositive at baseline. Because no day 14 peak-response samples were available, the repertoires could be characterized only after the peak T cell response. Vaccine-associated CD4 TCRs spanned the whole spike protein, with dominant responses in regions 160-218 and 743-854. After two AZD1222 doses, spike-specific TCR breadth and depth were significantly higher than at day 0 and than in MenACWY recipients. Participants were mostly white British and included more females than males, and it was suggested by the authors that clonal diversity may have been underestimated. The 56-69-year group was small, and its depth increase did not reach significance, likely because of low power.

The CDR3 regions of human TCRbeta chains were subjected to immunosequencing. Per the original workflow: TCRs in the repertoires were compared against a reference library of SARS-CoV-2-specific TCRs that had been generated with the MIRA antigen-specificity platform. Breadth was defined as the fraction of unique TCRs that were SARS-CoV-2-associated. Depth was defined as the fraction of total T cells that were SARS-CoV-2-associated. Using the MIRA data, each spike-specific TCR was mapped to the spike region that the TCR reacts to and placed in a CD4 or CD8 class. Log10-transformed breadth and depth values were compared by one-way ANOVA with Sidak's multiple comparisons tests. In its TCRdb copy, this immuneACCESS table keeps in-frame sequences only and misses some clones. Where compared with another copy, unresolved V genes explain less than half of these, and the others have no known cause. V, J and clone size derive from that table, while D and trimming were established from the DNA sequence. Within this sample are 180,000 or so clones, with 88% of them counted one time only. The top ten clonotypes cover about 24% of the sample.

The CDR3 runs 14 residues from the cysteine to the phenylalanine. Only the CDR3 DNA stays, 42 bases, in frame from base 1. Per the germline V gene, SGHVS is the CDR1 and FQNEAQ is the CDR2. V is pared back by 4 bases and J by 8 bases, with 14 bases lying between the germline termini. This chain is built from TRBV7-8 and TRBJ1-4, with the D segment identity uncertain. The specimen was peripheral blood, collected 28 days after the second AZD1222 dose. The source of this sequence is an adult who received the AZD1222 COVID-19 vaccine. The CDR3 reads CASSSRSLNEKLFF. The nucleotide sequence is given as TGTGCCAGCAGCTCGCGGTCCTTAAACGAAAAACTGTTTTTT.